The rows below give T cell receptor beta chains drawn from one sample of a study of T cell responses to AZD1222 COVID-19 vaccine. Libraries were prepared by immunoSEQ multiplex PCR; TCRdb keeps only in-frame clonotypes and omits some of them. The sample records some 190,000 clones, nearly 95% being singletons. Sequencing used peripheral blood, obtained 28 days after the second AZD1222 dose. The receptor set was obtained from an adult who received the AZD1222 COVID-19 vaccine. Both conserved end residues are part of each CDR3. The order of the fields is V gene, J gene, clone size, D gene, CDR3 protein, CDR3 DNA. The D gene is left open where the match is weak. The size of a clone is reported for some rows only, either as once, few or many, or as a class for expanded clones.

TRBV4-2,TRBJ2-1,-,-,CASSQDTGAGSSYNEQFF,TGTGCCAGCAGCCAAGATACGGGCGCGGGGAGCTCCTACAATGAGCAGTTCTTC
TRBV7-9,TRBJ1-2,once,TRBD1,CASSPDRVRGYTF,TGTGCCAGCAGTCCGGACAGGGTCCGTGGCTACACCTTC
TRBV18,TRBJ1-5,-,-,CASSPRDDQPQHF,TGTGCCAGCTCACCCAGGGACGATCAGCCCCAGCATTTT
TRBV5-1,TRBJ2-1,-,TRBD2,CASRPSGLAGGEQFF,TGCGCCAGCAGACCCTCTGGGCTAGCGGGAGGTGAGCAGTTCTTC
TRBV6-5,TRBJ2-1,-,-,CASSYSAGGPYNEQFF,TGTGCCAGCAGTTACTCGGCCGGGGGGCCCTACAATGAGCAGTTCTTC
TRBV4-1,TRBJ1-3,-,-,CASSQQVSSISGNTIYF,TGCGCCAGCAGCCAACAGGTATCGAGCATCTCTGGAAACACCATATATTTT
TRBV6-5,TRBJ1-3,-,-,CASSYSTLGNTIYF,TGTGCCAGCAGTTACTCCACGCTAGGAAACACCATATATTTT
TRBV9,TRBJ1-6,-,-,CASSTIGAGIAPLHF,TGTGCCAGCAGCACTATCGGGGCAGGGATAGCACCCCTCCACTTT
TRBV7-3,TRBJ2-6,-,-,CASSPSSGANVLTF,TGTGCCAGCAGCCCCTCCTCGGGGGCCAACGTCCTGACTTTC
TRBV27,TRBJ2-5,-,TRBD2,CASRVAGGQETQYF,TGTGCCAGCAGGGTAGCGGGGGGTCAAGAGACCCAGTACTTC
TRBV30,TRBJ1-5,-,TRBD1,CAWRGQGYQPQHF,TGTGCCTGGAGAGGACAGGGTTATCAGCCCCAGCATTTT
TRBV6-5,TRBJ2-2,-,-,CASRMAGATGELFF,TGTGCCAGCAGAATGGCGGGGGCGACCGGGGAGCTGTTTTTT
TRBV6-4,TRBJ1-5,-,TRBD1,CASSYGQGARNQPQHF,TGTGCCAGCAGTTACGGACAGGGGGCGCGAAATCAGCCCCAGCATTTT
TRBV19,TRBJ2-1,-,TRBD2,CASSMGVVLAGEGEQFF,TGTGCCAGTAGTATGGGAGTCGTACTAGCGGGAGAGGGCGAGCAGTTCTTC
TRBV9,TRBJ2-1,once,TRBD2,CASSVVSGASGHNEQFF,TGTGCCAGCAGCGTAGTTTCCGGGGCTAGCGGCCACAATGAGCAGTTCTTC
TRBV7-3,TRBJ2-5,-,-,CASSWAVTETQYF,TGTGCCAGCAGCTGGGCAGTGACAGAGACCCAGTACTTC
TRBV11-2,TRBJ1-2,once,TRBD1,CASSRWTGTGTLANYGYTF,TGTGCCAGCAGCAGATGGACCGGGACAGGGACCTTAGCTAACTATGGCTACACCTTC
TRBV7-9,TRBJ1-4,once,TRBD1,CASSRTGWEEKLFF,TGTGCCAGCAGCCGGACAGGGTGGGAGGAAAAACTGTTTTTT
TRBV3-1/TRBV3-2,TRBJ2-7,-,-,CASSQDEGGEQYF,TGTGCCAGCAGCCAAGATGAAGGGGGGGAGCAGTACTTC
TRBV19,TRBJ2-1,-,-,CASSVRWQSEYNEQFF,TGTGCCAGTAGCGTCAGGTGGCAGAGTGAATACAATGAGCAGTTCTTC
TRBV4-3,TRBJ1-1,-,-,CASSQDFAGIEAFF,TGCGCCAGCAGCCAAGATTTTGCAGGTATTGAAGCTTTCTTT
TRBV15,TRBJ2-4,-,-,CATSRDHSGLAKNIQYF,TGTGCCACCAGCAGAGATCACTCGGGATTAGCCAAAAACATTCAGTACTTC
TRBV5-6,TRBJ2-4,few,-,CASSPGSELWYF,TGTGCCAGCAGCCCAGGGTCAGAATTGTGGTACTTC
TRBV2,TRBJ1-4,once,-,CASRTGQTPNEKLFF,TGTGCCAGCAGAACCGGACAGACCCCGAATGAAAAACTGTTTTTT
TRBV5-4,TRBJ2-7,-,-,CASSLGPKSSYEQYF,TGTGCCAGCAGCTTGGGACCCAAGAGCTCCTACGAGCAGTACTTC
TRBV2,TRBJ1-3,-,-,CASSSLAATIYF,TGTGCCAGCAGCAGCCTCGCGGCCACCATATATTTT
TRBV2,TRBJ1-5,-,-,CASSEGAGINQPQHF,TGTGCCAGCAGTGAAGGGGCCGGGATCAATCAGCCCCAGCATTTT
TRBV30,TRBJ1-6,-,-,CAWSSQPGRGGNSPLHF,TGTGCCTGGAGTTCGCAACCGGGACGGGGAGGCAATTCACCCCTCCACTTT
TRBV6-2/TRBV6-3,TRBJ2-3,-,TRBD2,CASSPSGASGRVDTQYF,TGTGCCAGCAGCCCTTCCGGGGCTAGCGGCCGGGTGGATACGCAGTATTTT
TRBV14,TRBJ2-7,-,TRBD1,CASSQPQGDYEQYF,TGTGCCAGCAGCCAACCTCAGGGGGACTACGAGCAGTACTTC
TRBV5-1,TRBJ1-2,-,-,CASKQMTEDFYGYTF,TGCGCCAGCAAACAGATGACAGAGGACTTCTATGGCTACACCTTC
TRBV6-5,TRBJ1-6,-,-,CASSREGGPNSPLHF,TGTGCCAGCAGTCGCGAGGGGGGTCCAAATTCACCCCTCCACTTT
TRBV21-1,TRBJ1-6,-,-,CASSYQPRGQTTLRGTLHF,TGTGCCAGCAGCTATCAGCCTCGGGGACAGACAACCCTACGAGGCACCCTCCACTTT
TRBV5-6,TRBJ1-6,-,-,CASSANSPLHF,TGTGCCAGCAGTGCCAATTCACCCCTCCACTTT
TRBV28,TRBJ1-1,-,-,CASTLPQGMGMNTEAFF,TGTGCCAGCACCCTCCCCCAGGGTATGGGGATGAACACTGAAGCTTTCTTT
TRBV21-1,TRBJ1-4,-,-,CASSSPSPGEKLFF,TGTGCCAGCAGCTCCCCCTCCCCCGGAGAAAAACTGTTTTTT
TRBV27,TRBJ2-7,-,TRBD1,CASSLFPTGSSYEQYF,TGTGCCAGCAGTTTATTCCCGACAGGGAGTAGCTACGAGCAGTACTTC
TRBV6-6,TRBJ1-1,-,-,CASTPGYEAFF,TGTGCCAGCACTCCGGGGTATGAAGCTTTCTTT
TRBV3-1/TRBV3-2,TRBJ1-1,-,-,CASSQERGGTEAFF,TGTGCCAGCAGCCAAGAGCGGGGAGGTACTGAAGCTTTCTTT
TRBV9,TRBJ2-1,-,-,CASSVAGLNEQFF,TGTGCCAGCAGCGTAGCAGGACTCAATGAGCAGTTCTTC
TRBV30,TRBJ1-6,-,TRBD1,CAWSDSYVGTGSPLHF,TGTGCCTGGAGTGATTCCTACGTCGGGACAGGGTCACCCCTCCACTTT
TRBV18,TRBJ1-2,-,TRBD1,CASSPGQVDGYTF,TGTGCCAGCTCACCGGGACAGGTCGATGGCTACACCTTC
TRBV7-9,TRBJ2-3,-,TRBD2,CASSLSGAITDTQYF,TGTGCCAGCAGCTTAAGCGGGGCCATCACAGATACGCAGTATTTT
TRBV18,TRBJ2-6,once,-,CASSPPSGSGANVLTF,TGTGCCAGCTCACCACCGTCAGGCTCTGGGGCCAACGTCCTGACTTTC
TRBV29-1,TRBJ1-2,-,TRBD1,CSVWGQGYYGYTF,TGCAGCGTCTGGGGACAGGGGTACTATGGCTACACCTTC
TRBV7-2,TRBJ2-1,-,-,CASSLLNEQFF,TGTGCCAGCAGCTTGCTAAATGAGCAGTTCTTC
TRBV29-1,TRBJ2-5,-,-,CSVESGAKTQYF,TGCAGCGTTGAATCGGGGGCGAAGACCCAGTACTTC
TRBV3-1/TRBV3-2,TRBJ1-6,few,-,CASNEGNNSPLHF,TGTGCCAGCAATGAGGGGAATAATTCACCCCTCCACTTT
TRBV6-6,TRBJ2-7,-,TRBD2,CASSRLGLAGGFVSREQYF,TGTGCCAGCAGCCGATTGGGACTAGCGGGAGGATTTGTCTCTCGCGAGCAGTACTTC
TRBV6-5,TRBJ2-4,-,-,CASSTGGVAKNIQYF,TGTGCCAGCAGCACAGGGGGGGTAGCCAAAAACATTCAGTACTTC
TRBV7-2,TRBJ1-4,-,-,CASSFGGWDEKLFF,TGTGCCAGCAGCTTTGGGGGGTGGGATGAAAAACTGTTTTTT
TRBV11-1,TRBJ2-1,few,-,CASRSESSYNEQFF,TGTGCCAGCAGATCGGAAAGCTCCTACAATGAGCAGTTCTTC
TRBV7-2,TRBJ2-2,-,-,CASSLAFGTGELFF,TGTGCCAGCAGCTTAGCGTTCGGCACCGGGGAGCTGTTTTTT
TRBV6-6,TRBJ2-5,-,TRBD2,CGAGGKYQETQYF,TGTGGCGCGGGGGGCAAGTACCAAGAGACCCAGTACTTC
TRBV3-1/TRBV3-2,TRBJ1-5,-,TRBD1,CASSQGTGGFNQPQHF,TGTGCCAGCAGCCAAGGGACAGGGGGCTTCAATCAGCCCCAGCATTTT
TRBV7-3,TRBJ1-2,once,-,CASSRGERVDGGYTF,TGTGCCAGCAGCCGGGGTGAAAGGGTGGATGGGGGCTACACCTTC
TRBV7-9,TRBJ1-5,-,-,CASSHRAGAGNQPQHF,TGTGCCAGCAGCCACCGGGCAGGGGCTGGCAATCAGCCCCAGCATTTT
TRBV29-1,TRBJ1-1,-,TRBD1,CSVGDRVRKNTEAFF,TGCAGCGTGGGGGACAGGGTTCGGAAGAACACTGAAGCTTTCTTT
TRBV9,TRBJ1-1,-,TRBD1,CASSAGGTEAFF,TGTGCCAGCAGCGCAGGGGGAACTGAAGCTTTCTTT